This TCR beta chain was recovered during a study of OX40 agonist ivuxolimab in advanced cancers. Study findings and constraints: Specificity for antigen went undetermined in the expanded peripheral T cells.

Profiling relied on immunoSEQ multiplex PCR, and the TCRdb table lists in-frame clones only, not all of them. The repertoire holds 45,000 to 75,000 clones, with about 85% as singletons. CDR1 and CDR2 (germline): LNHDA, SQIVND (reference sequence). V was shortened by 4 bases and J by 2 bases, with 12 bases between the two germline ends. CDR3 size: 15 residues. In this sample, this clone turned up a few times. The antigen is unknown. This sequence joins TRBV19 and TRBJ1-5; D perhaps matches TRBD1 (6 bases). The sequence was obtained from an adult with an advanced solid tumor such as melanoma, head and neck, liver or kidney cancer. The sample was CD4+ or CD8+ T cells sorted from blood, taken in a trial of the OX40 agonist ivuxolimab. The CDR3 spells CASSTGPGGNQPQHF. The CDR3 nucleotides are TGTGCCAGTAGTACGGGTCCAGGGGGCAATCAGCCCCAGCATTTT.